Shown below are 22 T cell receptor beta chains from a single sample sequenced in a study of cytomegalovirus exposure and HLA in healthy donors. Researchers ran the PCR with 60 Vbeta and 13 Jbeta primers. Here immunoSEQ multiplex PCR was the method, and the copy in TCRdb shows in-frame clones only, minus some. The sample comprises some 170,000 clones, 70% to 85% of which are singletons, and around 2.3% rests with the top ten. The sequencing sample was made of PBMCs. The receptors come from a human donor in good health.

This clone was detected once. J is TRBJ1-1 and V is TRBV2; a possible D gene is TRBD1 (5 bases). Trimming took off 9 bases at V and 1 base at J, with 12 bases between the two ends. The germline CDR1 and CDR2 sequences are SNHLY and FYNNEI. This CDR3 has 13 amino acids. CDR3 sequence reads: CASKATGNTEAFF. As DNA, the CDR3 is TGTGCCAGTAAGGCAACAGGGAACACTGAAGCTTTCTTT.

This chain connects TRBV9 to TRBJ1-4; 12 positions agree with TRBD1. V was pared by 3 bases and J by 7 bases, with 7 bases of the junction left unmatched. Germline assignment: CDR1 SGDLS and CDR2 YYNGEE. The CDR3 contains 16 residues. As DNA, the CDR3 is TGTGCCAGCAGCGCCGGGACAGGGGGCATAAGTGAAAAACTGTTTTTT. Its translation is CASSAGTGGISEKLFF.

The CDR3 loop is CAISESSGGDTYNEQFF. DNA for the CDR3: TGTGCCATCAGTGAGTCCTCGGGGGGAGATACCTACAATGAGCAGTTCTTC. The rearrangement uses TRBV10-3 and TRBJ2-1; 7 bases match TRBD2. The germline V gene encodes CDR1 ENHRY and CDR2 SYGVKD. The CDR3 sequence is 17 residues long. With V trimmed by 0 bases and J by 2 bases, 7 bases remained unmatched.

The genes are TRBV6-5 and TRBJ2-2; 9 positions agree with TRBD2. Trimming took 3 bases from V and 6 from J; bases not matched to a gene: 5. The CDR3 is made up of 15 amino acids. Germline V gene lookup returns CDR1 MNHEY and CDR2 SVGAGI. Written as DNA, the CDR3 is TGTGCCAGCAGTTATTGGGCTAGCGGGGCCGGGGAGCTGTTTTTT. As protein: CASSYWASGAGELFF.

In its sample, this clone was seen once. The chain is built from TRBV6-5 and TRBJ1-1; D is perhaps TRBD1 (5 bases). V gave up 4 bases and J gave up 1 base, with 10 bases separating them. Germline CDR1 is MNHEY and CDR2 is SVGAGI. The CDR3 is made up of 14 amino acids. The CDR3 nucleotides read TGTGCCAGCAGTTTTTACAGGAGGAACACTGAAGCTTTCTTT. Translation gives CASSFYRRNTEAFF.

This chain links TRBV27 with TRBJ2-7, with 8 bases lining up with TRBD1. V lost 5 bases, J lost 0 bases, and 3 bases stayed unmatched. CDR3 length: 14 amino acids. Germline V CDR1 and CDR2: MNHEY, SMNVEV (reference sequence). CDR3 DNA sequence: TGTGCCAGCAGTACCAGGGGGCCCTCCTACGAGCAGTACTTC. Its translation is CASSTRGPSYEQYF.

This clone occurred a few times. The chain combines TRBV9 with TRBJ2-7; D might be TRBD1 (7 bases). Germline CDR1 SGDLS, CDR2 YYNGEE. The CDR3 is made up of 16 amino acids. Deletions cut 4 bases from V and 5 bases from J, with 22 bases between. CDR3 sequence reads: CASSSRRDREVHEQYF. The CDR3 bases are TGTGCCAGCAGCTCCAGGAGAGACAGGGAGGTCCACGAGCAGTACTTC.

This chain uses TRBV30 with TRBJ2-7; the D is unclear. CDR3 length equals 18 residues. Germline loops: CDR1 GTSNPN, CDR2 SVGIG (reference sequence). The V and J ends lost 0 bases and 2 bases respectively, with 23 bases between them. The CDR3 nucleotides are TGTGCCTGGAGTGTACGTTTTCTCCGCGTCCAACCTACCTACGAGCAGTACTTC. This sequence encodes CAWSVRFLRVQPTYEQYF.

The chain has TRBV7-2 and TRBJ2-7, with 9 bases lining up with TRBD1. V gave up 5 bases and J gave up 2 bases; unmatched junction bases: 7. The germline V gene has CDR1 SGHTA and CDR2 FQGNSA. The CDR3 consists of 15 residues. DNA for the CDR3: TGTGCCAGCAGCCCCGACAGGGGGACTCCCTACGAGCAGTACTTC. It translates to CASSPDRGTPYEQYF.

This chain connects TRBV2 to TRBJ1-4; D is possibly TRBD1 (5 bases). The V end was cut by 4 bases, the J end by 3 bases, with 12 bases between. CDR1 is SNHLY, CDR2 FYNNEI, per germline. This CDR3 is built from 15 residues. In DNA, the CDR3 is TGTGCCAGCAGTGCCGGGACTCTGCCTAATGAAAAACTGTTTTTT. This encodes CASSAGTLPNEKLFF.

The chain recombines TRBV30 with TRBJ1-1; TRBD1 aligns across 9 bases. This CDR3 contains 16 residues. The germline gives CDR1 GTSNPN, CDR2 SVGIG (reference sequence). V lost 1 base and J lost 0; bases outside the gene matches: 6. The CDR3 nucleotides are TGTGCCTGGAGTGAACAGGGGGCGGGGATGAACACTGAAGCTTTCTTT. The encoded protein is CAWSEQGAGMNTEAFF.

The genes are TRBV2 and TRBJ1-2; D is perhaps TRBD1 (5 bases). There are 15 residues in the CDR3. The V end was cut by 7 bases, the J end by 2 bases, with 17 bases between. The V gene's germline CDR1 is SNHLY and CDR2 FYNNEI. CDR3 loop: CASTVAGVLNYGYTF. The CDR3 DNA follows: TGTGCCAGCACCGTGGCGGGGGTCCTGAACTATGGCTACACCTTC.

The V call is TRBV5-1, the J call TRBJ1-2, with D maybe TRBD1 (5 bases). This CDR3 is built from 14 residues. V shed 0 bases and J shed 4 bases, with 10 bases lying between them. CDR1 and CDR2 (germline): SGHRS, YFSETQ. The CDR3 spells CASSLERDGYGYTF. The CDR3, as DNA: TGCGCCAGCAGCTTGGAGCGGGACGGCTATGGCTACACCTTC.

A single count supports this clone. The chain links TRBV7-8 to TRBJ2-3, with D possibly being TRBD1 (5 bases). Germline V gene sequence: CDR1 SGHVS, CDR2 FQNEAQ. V lost 1 base to trimming and J lost 6 bases, with 14 bases between them. This CDR3 is 15 amino acids long. The chain's CDR3 is CASSLGAGPGDTQYF. In DNA, the CDR3 is TGTGCCAGCAGCTTAGGGGCAGGGCCTGGGGATACGCAGTATTTT.

V usage is TRBV2 and J usage is TRBJ2-2; a weak D match, TRBD1 (5 bases). Germline V lookup: CDR1 SNHLY, CDR2 FYNNEI. Trimming removed 3 bases from V and 7 bases from J, with 9 bases in between. The CDR3 has 13 residues. CDR3 amino acids: CASSEGTGGELFF. The CDR3 DNA is TGTGCCAGCAGTGAGGGAACAGGCGGGGAGCTGTTTTTT.

The chain links TRBV19 to TRBJ2-7, with D possibly matching TRBD1 (5 bases). The CDR3 loop spans 14 amino acids. Germline CDR1 reads LNHDA; CDR2 reads SQIVND (reference sequence). V lost 4 bases, J lost 1 base, and 11 bases lay in between. CDR3 residues: CASSSQGSSYEQYF. CDR3 nucleotide sequence: TGTGCCAGTAGTAGTCAGGGCTCATCCTACGAGCAGTACTTC.

V is TRBV9 and J is TRBJ2-3; 7 nucleotides agree with TRBD2. J gave up 2 bases and V 3 bases, and 3 bases lay outside the gene matches. The CDR3 sequence is 14 residues long. Germline V CDR1 and CDR2: SGDLS, YYNGEE. The CDR3 loop is CASSARLATDTQYF. As DNA, the CDR3 is TGTGCCAGCAGCGCAAGACTAGCCACAGATACGCAGTATTTT.

This clone was recorded once. J is TRBJ1-1 and V is TRBV7-9, with 7 positions matching TRBD1. Trimming cost V 5 bases and J 2 bases; bases outside gene matches: 5. Germline lookup yields CDR1 SEHNR and CDR2 FQNEAQ (reference sequence). The CDR3 contains 14 residues. The chain's CDR3 is CASSITGANTEAFF. The CDR3 DNA is TGTGCCAGCAGCATCACAGGGGCAAACACTGAAGCTTTCTTT.

The gene calls are TRBV9 and TRBJ2-3, with TRBD2 matching 10 bases. V shed 4 bases, J shed 1 base, and the junction held 6 bases outside the gene matches. CDR1 is SGDLS and CDR2 is YYNGEE in the germline V gene. CDR3 length equals 16 residues. CDR3 residues: CASSLAGGHGTDTQYF. For the CDR3, the DNA is TGTGCCAGCAGCTTAGCGGGGGGCCACGGCACAGATACGCAGTATTTT. The entire variable domain, with the rest obtained from reference TRBV9 and TRBJ2-3, is as follows: DSGVTQTPKHLITATGQRVTLRCSPRSGDLSVYWYQQSLDQGLQFLIQYYNGEERAKGNILERFSAQQFPDLHSELNLSSLELGDSALYFCASSLAGGHGTDTQYFGPGTRLTVL.

The rearrangement uses TRBV7-3 and TRBJ2-5, with D possibly TRBD2 on 5 matching bases. The CDR3 covers 15 residues. Germline values: CDR1 SGHTA, CDR2 FQGTGA. The V gene lost 4 bases and the J gene lost 7 bases, with 19 bases spanning the gap. This CDR3 reads CASSYRHQPRGTQYF. CDR3 coding DNA: TGTGCCAGCAGCTACCGGCACCAACCTCGGGGGACCCAGTACTTC.

The CDR3 nucleotides read TGTGCCAGCAGCCGGGGGAGCGGCGGCAGCTCCTACAATGAGCAGTTCTTC. It translates to CASSRGSGGSSYNEQFF. J is TRBJ2-1 and V is TRBV11-3; perhaps TRBD2 as D (6 bases). Trimming removed 5 bases from V and 0 bases from J, with 17 bases in between. Germline V gene sequence: CDR1 SGHNT, CDR2 YENEEA. The CDR3 has 17 residues. Full variable domain (rest looked up from reference TRBV11-3 and TRBJ2-1): EAGVVQSPRYKIIEKKQPVAFWCNPISGHNTLYWYLQNLGQGPELLIRYENEEAVDDSQLPKDRFSAERLKGVDSTLKIQPAELGDSAVYLCASSRGSGGSSYNEQFFGPGTRLTVL.

The chain carries TRBV2 and TRBJ1-5, with 10 nucleotides matching TRBD1. CDR3 size: 15 residues. J gave up 6 bases and V 6 bases, and 8 bases lay outside the gene matches. CDR1 is SNHLY and CDR2 is FYNNEI in the germline V gene. For the CDR3, the DNA is TGTGCCAGCAGCCAGGGACAGGGGAGGTTTCAGCCCCAGCATTTT. Translating it yields CASSQGQGRFQPQHF.